This TCR beta chain stems from a study of T-cell reconstitution after alpha-beta-depleted transplantation in children. Germline-derived CDR1 and CDR2 are SNHLY and FYNNEI. The CDR3 has 15 residues. The germline V and J ends were trimmed by 6 bases and 2 bases, with 15 bases remaining between them. On this clonotype itself: Its specificity is not known.

General study results and limits: A year post-transplant, T-cell counts and diversity derived mostly from newly produced T cells.

Unique molecular identifiers were used in preparing the TCRbeta library. In TCRdb, the PCR reads were re-called with MiXCR into one record per CDR3 protein. The repertoire holds about 980,000 distinct CDR3 sequences, with roughly 29% as singletons. The clonotype was recovered from a boy younger than two who had a stem cell transplant for SCID, so the T cells may come from the graft donor. Sequencing was performed on PBMCs, mostly from graft donor cells, taken 360 days after TCRalphabeta/CD19-depleted stem cell transplant. The chain joins TRBV2 to TRBJ2-3; a possible D gene is TRBD2 (6 bases). The CDR3 region has the DNA TGTGCCAGCAGCGAGGTCGGGGGTCCCACAGATACGCAGTATTTT. This sequence encodes CASSEVGGPTDTQYF.